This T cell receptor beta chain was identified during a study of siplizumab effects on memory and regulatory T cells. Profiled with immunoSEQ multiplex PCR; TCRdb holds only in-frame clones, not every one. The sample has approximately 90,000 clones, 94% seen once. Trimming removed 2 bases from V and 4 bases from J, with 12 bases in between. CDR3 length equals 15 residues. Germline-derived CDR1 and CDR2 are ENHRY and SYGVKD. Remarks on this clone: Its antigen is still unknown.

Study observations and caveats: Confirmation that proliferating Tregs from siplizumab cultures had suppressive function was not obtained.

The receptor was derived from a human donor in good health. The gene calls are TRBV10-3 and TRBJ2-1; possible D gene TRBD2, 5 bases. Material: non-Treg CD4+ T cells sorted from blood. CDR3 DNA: TGTGCCATCAGTGAGGGAGGAGGCATTTACAATGAGCAGTTCTTC. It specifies CAISEGGGIYNEQFF.